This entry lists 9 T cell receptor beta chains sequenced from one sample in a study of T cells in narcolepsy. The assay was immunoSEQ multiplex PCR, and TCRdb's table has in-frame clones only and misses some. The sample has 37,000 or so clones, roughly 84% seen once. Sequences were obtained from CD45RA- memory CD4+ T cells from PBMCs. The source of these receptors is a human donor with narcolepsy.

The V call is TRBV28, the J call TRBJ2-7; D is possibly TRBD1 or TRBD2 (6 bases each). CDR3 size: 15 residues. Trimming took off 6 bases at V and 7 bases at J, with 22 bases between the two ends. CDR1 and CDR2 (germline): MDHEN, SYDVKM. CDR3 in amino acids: CASRKLGGGPREQYF. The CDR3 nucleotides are TGTGCCAGCAGAAAGCTGGGGGGCGGGCCTAGAGAGCAGTACTTC.

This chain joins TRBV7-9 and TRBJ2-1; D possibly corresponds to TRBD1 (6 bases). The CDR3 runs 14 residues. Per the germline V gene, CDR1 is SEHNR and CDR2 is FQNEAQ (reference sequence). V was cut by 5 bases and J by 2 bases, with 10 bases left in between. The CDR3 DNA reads TGTGCCAGCAGCGCAAGGGACACCTACAATGAGCAGTTCTTC. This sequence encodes CASSARDTYNEQFF.

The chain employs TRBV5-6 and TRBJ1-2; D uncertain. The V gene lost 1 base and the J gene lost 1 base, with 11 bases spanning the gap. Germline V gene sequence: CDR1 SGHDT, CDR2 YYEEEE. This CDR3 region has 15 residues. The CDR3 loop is CASSLRTEINYGYTF. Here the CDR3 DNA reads TGTGCCAGCAGCTTGCGGACGGAGATTAACTATGGCTACACCTTC.

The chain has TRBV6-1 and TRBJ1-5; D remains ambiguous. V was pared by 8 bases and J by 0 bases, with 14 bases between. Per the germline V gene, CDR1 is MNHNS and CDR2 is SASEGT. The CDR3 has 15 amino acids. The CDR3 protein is CASFVGQASNQPQHF. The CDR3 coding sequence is TGTGCCAGCTTCGTTGGGCAGGCTAGCAATCAGCCCCAGCATTTT.

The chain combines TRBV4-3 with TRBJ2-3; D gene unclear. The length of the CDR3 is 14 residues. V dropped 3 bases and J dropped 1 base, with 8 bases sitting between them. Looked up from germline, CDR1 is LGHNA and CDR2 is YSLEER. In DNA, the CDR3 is TGCGCCAGCAGCCACACCCAGGGCACAGATACGCAGTATTTT. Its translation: CASSHTQGTDTQYF.

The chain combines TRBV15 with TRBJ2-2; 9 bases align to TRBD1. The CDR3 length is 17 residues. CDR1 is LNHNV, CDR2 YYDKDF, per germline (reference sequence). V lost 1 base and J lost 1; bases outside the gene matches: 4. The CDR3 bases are TGTGCCACCAGCAGAGCAGAGGACAGGGGGAACACCGGGGAGCTGTTTTTT. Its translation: CATSRAEDRGNTGELFF.

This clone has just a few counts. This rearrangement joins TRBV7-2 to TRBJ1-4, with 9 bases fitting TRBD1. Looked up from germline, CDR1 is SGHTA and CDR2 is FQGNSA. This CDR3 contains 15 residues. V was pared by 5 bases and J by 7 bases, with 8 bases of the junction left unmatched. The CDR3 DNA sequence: TGTGCCAGCAGCCCGCGACAGGGGGGGATTGAAAAACTGTTTTTT. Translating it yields CASSPRQGGIEKLFF.

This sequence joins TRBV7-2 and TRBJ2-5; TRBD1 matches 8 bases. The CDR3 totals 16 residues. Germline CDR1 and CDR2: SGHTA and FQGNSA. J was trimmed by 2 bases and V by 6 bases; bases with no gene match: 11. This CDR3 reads CASSLTWDRRQETQYF. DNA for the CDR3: TGTGCCAGCAGTTTGACTTGGGACAGGAGGCAAGAGACCCAGTACTTC.

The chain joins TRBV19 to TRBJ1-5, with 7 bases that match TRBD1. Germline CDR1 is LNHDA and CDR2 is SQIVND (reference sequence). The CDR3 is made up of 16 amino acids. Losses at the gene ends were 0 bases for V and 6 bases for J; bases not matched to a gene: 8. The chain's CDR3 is CASSIDSDRWSQPQHF. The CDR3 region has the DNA TGTGCCAGTAGTATAGACTCGGACAGGTGGAGTCAGCCCCAGCATTTT.